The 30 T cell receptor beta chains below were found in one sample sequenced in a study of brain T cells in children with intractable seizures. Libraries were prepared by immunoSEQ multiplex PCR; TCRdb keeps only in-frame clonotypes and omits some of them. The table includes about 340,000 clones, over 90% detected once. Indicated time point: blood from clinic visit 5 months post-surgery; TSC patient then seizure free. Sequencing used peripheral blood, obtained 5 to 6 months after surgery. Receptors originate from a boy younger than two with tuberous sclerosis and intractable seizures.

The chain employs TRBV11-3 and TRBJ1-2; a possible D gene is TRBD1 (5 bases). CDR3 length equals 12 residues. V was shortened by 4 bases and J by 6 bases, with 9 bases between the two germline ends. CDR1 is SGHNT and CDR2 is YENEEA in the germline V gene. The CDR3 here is CASSYGADGYTF. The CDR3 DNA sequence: TGTGCCAGCAGCTATGGGGCTGATGGCTACACCTTC.

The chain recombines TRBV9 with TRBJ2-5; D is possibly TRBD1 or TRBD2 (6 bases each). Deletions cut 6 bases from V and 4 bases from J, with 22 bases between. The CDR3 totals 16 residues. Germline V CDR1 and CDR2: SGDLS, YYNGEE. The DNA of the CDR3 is TGTGCCAGCACCCGCACCCCGGGGGCGCGTCTAGAGACCCAGTACTTC. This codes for CASTRTPGARLETQYF.

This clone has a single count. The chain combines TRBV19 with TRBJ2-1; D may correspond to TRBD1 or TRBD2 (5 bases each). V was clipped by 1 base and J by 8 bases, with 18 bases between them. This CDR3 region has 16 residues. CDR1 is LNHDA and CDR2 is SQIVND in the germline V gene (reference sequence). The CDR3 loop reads CASSIVEAGTLDEQFF. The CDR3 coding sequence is TGTGCCAGTAGTATAGTAGAGGCAGGGACGTTGGATGAGCAGTTCTTC.

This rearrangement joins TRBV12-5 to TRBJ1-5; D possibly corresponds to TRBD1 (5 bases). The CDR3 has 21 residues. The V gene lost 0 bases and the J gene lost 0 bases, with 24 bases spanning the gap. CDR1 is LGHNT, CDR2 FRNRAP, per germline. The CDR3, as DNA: TGTGCTAGTGGTTTGGTACGTAGCGGCACAGGCATTAAAAATAGCAATCAGCCCCAGCATTTT. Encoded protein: CASGLVRSGTGIKNSNQPQHF.

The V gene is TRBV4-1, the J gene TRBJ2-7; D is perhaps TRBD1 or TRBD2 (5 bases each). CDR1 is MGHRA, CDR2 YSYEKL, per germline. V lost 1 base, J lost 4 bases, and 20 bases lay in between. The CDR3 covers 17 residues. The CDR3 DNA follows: TGCGCCAGCAGCCAAGCTTCGAGCTATGAGGGGATTTACGAGCAGTACTTC. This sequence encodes CASSQASSYEGIYEQYF.

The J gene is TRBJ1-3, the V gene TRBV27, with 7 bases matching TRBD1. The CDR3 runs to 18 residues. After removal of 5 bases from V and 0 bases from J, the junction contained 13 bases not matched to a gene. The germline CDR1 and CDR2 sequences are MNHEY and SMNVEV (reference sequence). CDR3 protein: CASSEFPGQTLSGNTIYF. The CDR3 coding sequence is TGTGCCAGCAGTGAGTTTCCGGGACAGACTCTCTCTGGAAACACCATATATTTT.

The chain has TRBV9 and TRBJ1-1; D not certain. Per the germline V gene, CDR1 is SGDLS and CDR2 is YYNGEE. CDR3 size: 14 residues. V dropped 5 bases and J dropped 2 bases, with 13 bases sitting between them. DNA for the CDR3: TGTGCCAGCAGTTCGGACGGCCCCAACACTGAAGCTTTCTTT. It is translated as CASSSDGPNTEAFF.

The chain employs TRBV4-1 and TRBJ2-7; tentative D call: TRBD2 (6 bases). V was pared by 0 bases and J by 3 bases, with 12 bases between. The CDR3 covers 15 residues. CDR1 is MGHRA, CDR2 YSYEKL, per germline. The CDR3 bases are TGCGCCAGCAGCCAAGAAAGGAGGACTAACTACGAGCAGTACTTC. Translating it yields CASSQERRTNYEQYF.

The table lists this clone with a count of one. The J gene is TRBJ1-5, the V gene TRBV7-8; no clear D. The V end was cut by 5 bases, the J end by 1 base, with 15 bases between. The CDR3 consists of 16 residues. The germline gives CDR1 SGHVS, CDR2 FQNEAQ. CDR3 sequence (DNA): TGTGCCAGCAGCCCCCTCGAACGGGGAAGCAATCAGCCCCAGCATTTT. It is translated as CASSPLERGSNQPQHF.

The CDR3 sequence: CASSLSGTGGEEQYF. The CDR3 DNA sequence: TGCGCCAGCAGCTTGAGCGGAACAGGGGGCGAGGAGCAGTACTTC. The J gene is TRBJ2-7, the V gene TRBV5-1, with TRBD1 matching 9 bases. The CDR3 consists of 15 residues. Per the germline V gene, CDR1 is SGHRS and CDR2 is YFSETQ. V shed 1 base, J shed 7 bases, and the junction held 9 bases outside the gene matches.

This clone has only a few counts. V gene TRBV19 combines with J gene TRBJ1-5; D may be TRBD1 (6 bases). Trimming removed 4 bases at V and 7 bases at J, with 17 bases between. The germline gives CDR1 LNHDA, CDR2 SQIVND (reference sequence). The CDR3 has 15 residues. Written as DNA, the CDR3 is TGTGCCAGTAGTAAATTTCAGGGGCCCGGGCAGCCCCAGCATTTT. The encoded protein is CASSKFQGPGQPQHF.

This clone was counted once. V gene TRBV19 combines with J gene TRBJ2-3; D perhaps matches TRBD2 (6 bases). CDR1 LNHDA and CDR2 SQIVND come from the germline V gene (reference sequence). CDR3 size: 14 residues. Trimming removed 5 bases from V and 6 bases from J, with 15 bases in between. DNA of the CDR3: TGTGCCAGTAGTCCAGAGCCAGGAGGGGATACGCAGTATTTT. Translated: CASSPEPGGDTQYF.

The CDR3, as DNA: TGTGCCAGCAGCGTAGGGAGCGGGGGGGCGGCAAATGAGCAGTTCTTC. Translated, it gives CASSVGSGGAANEQFF. This chain joins TRBV9 and TRBJ2-1, with 10 bases matching TRBD2. Per the germline V gene, CDR1 is SGDLS and CDR2 is YYNGEE. Germline trimming cut 0 bases from V and 7 bases from J; bases unmatched to any gene: 7. The CDR3 covers 16 residues.

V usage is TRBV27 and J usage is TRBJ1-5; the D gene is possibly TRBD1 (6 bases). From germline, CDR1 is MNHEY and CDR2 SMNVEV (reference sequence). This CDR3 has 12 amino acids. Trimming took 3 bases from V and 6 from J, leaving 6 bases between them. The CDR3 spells CASSLTGQPQHF. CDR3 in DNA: TGTGCCAGCAGTTTGACAGGTCAGCCCCAGCATTTT.

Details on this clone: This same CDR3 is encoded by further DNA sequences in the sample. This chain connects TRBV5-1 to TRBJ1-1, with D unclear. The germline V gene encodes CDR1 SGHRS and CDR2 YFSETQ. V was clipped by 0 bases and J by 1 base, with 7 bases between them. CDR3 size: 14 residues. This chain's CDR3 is CASSLDPGNTEAFF. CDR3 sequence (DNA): TGCGCCAGCAGCTTGGACCCGGGGAACACTGAAGCTTTCTTT.

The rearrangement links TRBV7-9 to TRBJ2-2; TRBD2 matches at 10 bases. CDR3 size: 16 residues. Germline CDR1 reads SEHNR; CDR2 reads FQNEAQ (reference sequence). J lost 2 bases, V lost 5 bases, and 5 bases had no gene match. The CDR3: CASSKRTSGNTGELFF. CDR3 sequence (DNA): TGTGCCAGCAGCAAAAGGACTAGCGGAAACACCGGGGAGCTGTTTTTT.

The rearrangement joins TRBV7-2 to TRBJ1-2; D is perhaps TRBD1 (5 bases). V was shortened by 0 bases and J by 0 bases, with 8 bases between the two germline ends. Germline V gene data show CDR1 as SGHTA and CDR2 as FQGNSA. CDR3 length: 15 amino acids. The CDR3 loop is CASSLAGDTNYGYTF. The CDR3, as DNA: TGTGCCAGCAGCTTAGCGGGGGATACTAACTATGGCTACACCTTC.

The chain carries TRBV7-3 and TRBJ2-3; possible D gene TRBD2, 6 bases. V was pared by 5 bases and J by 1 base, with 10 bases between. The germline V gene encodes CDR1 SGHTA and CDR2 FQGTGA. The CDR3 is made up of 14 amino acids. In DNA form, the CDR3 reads TGTGCCAGCAGCCCGACTAGGGGCACAGATACGCAGTATTTT. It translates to CASSPTRGTDTQYF.

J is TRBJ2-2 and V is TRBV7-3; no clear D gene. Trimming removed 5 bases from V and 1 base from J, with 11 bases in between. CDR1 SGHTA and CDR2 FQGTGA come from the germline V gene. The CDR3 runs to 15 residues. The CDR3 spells CASSPQAGNTGELFF. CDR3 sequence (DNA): TGTGCCAGCAGCCCTCAGGCAGGGAACACCGGGGAGCTGTTTTTT. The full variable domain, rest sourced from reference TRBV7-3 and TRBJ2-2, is GAGVSQTPSNKVTEKGKYVELRCDPISGHTALYWYRQSLGQGPEFLIYFQGTGAADDSGLPNDRFFAVRPEGSVSTLKIQRTERGDSAVYLCASSPQAGNTGELFFGEGSRLTVL.

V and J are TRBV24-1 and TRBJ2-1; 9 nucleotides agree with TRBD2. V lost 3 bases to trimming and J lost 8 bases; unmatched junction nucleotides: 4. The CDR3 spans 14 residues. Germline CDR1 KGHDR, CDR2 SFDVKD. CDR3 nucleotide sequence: TGTGCCACCAGTGATCGACTAGCGGTGGATGAGCAGTTCTTC. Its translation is CATSDRLAVDEQFF.

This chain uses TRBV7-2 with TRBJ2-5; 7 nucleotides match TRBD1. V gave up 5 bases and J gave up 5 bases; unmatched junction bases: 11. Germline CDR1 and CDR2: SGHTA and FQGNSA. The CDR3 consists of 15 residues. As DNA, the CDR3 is TGTGCCAGCAGCGAATCCGGGACAGTGGGGGAGACCCAGTACTTC. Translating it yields CASSESGTVGETQYF.

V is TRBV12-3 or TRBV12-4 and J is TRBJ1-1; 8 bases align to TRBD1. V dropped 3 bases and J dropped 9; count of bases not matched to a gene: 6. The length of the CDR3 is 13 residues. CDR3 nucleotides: TGTGCCAGCAGTTTGTTGAGACAGGGGAAAGCTTTCTTT. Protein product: CASSLLRQGKAFF.

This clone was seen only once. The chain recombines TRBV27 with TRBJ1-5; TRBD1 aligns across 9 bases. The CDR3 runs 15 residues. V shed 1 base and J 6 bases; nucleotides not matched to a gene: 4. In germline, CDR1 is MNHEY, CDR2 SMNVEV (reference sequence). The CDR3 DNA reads TGTGCCAGCAGTTTATTCGGACAGGGGAGTCAGCCCCAGCATTTT. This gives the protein CASSLFGQGSQPQHF.

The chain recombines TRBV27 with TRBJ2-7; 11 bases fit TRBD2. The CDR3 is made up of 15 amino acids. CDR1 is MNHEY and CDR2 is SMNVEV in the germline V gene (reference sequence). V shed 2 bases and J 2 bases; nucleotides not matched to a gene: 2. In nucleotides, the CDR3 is TGTGCCAGCAGTTTAACGACTAGCGGGACCTACGAGCAGTACTTC. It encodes CASSLTTSGTYEQYF.

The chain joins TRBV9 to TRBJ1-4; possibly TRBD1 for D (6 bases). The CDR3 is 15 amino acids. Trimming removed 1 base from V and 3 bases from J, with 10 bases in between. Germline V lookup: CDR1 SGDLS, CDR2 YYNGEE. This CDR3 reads CASSVQEGANEKLFF. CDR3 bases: TGTGCCAGCAGCGTACAGGAGGGGGCTAATGAAAAACTGTTTTTT.

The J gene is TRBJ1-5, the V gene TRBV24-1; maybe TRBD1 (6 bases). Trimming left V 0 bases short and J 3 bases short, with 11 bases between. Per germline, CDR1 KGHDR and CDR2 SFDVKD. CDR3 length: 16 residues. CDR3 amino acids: CATSDLSGGPNQPQHF. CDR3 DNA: TGTGCCACCAGTGATTTGTCCGGGGGGCCCAATCAGCCCCAGCATTTT.

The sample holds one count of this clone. The CDR3 here is CASGLVRPGAVPDRVATDTQYF. DNA for the CDR3: TGTGCTAGTGGTTTGGTACGTCCTGGCGCGGTCCCGGACAGAGTGGCCACAGATACGCAGTATTTT. The genes are TRBV12-5 and TRBJ2-3, with D possibly being TRBD1 (6 bases). The length of the CDR3 is 22 residues. Trimming removed 0 bases at V and 2 bases at J, with 30 bases between. Germline V gene data show CDR1 as LGHNT and CDR2 as FRNRAP.

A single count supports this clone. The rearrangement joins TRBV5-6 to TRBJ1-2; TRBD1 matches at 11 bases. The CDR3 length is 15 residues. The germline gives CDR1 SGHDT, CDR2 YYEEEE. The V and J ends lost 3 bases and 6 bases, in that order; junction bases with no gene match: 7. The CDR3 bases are TGTGCCAGCAGCTACAAGGACAGGGGGCGTAATGGCTACACCTTC. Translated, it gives CASSYKDRGRNGYTF.

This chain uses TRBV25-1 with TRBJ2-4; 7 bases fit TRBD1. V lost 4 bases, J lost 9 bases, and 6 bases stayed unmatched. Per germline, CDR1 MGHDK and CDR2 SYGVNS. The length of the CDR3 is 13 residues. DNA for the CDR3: TGTGCCAGCAGTGCGACAGGGTTGGGCATTCAGTACTTC. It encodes CASSATGLGIQYF.

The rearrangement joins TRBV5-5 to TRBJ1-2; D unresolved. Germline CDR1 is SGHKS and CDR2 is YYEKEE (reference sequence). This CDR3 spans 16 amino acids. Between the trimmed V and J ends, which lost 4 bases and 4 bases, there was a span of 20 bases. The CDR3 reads CASSPGIRPSLYGYTF. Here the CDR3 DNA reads TGTGCCAGCAGCCCCGGGATCCGTCCCTCCCTCTATGGCTACACCTTC.